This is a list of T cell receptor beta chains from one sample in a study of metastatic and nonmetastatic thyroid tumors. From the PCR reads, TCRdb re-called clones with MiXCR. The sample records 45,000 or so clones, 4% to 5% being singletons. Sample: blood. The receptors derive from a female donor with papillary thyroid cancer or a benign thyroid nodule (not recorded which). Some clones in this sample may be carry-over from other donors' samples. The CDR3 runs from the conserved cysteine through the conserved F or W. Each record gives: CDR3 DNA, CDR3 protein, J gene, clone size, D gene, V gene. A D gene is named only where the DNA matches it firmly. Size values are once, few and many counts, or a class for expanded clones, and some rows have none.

CDR3nt: TGTGCCAGCAGTTTGACAGGGAATCAGCCCCAGCATTTT; CDR3aa: CASSLTGNQPQHF; j_gene: TRBJ1-5; abundance: many; d_gene: TRBD1; v_gene: TRBV12-3/TRBV12-4
CDR3nt: TGTGCCAGCAGTTCCGGGACAAACTCTGGAAACACCATATATTTT; CDR3aa: CASSSGTNSGNTIYF; j_gene: TRBJ1-3; abundance: many; d_gene: -; v_gene: TRBV27
CDR3nt: TGCAGTGCTAGAGGTACAGGGGGATTTATCTACGAGCAGTACTTC; CDR3aa: CSARGTGGFIYEQYF; j_gene: TRBJ2-7; abundance: many; d_gene: TRBD1; v_gene: TRBV20-1
CDR3nt: TGTGCCAGCGGTAATAGCAATCAGCCCCAGCATTTT; CDR3aa: CASGNSNQPQHF; j_gene: TRBJ1-5; abundance: many; d_gene: -; v_gene: TRBV2
CDR3nt: TGTGCCACCGGACGGAGTGAGGAGACCCAGTACTTC; CDR3aa: CATGRSEETQYF; j_gene: TRBJ2-5; abundance: few; d_gene: -; v_gene: TRBV28
CDR3nt: TGTGCCAGCAGCCAAAGTGGAGAGACCCAGTACTTC; CDR3aa: CASSQSGETQYF; j_gene: TRBJ2-5; abundance: -; d_gene: -; v_gene: TRBV6-1
CDR3nt: TGTGCCAGCAGCTTACCCCGGGACAGGGCGAACACCGGGGAGCTGTTTTTT; CDR3aa: CASSLPRDRANTGELFF; j_gene: TRBJ2-2; abundance: few; d_gene: TRBD1; v_gene: TRBV7-3
CDR3nt: TGTGCCAGCAGTGAAGAGGGAATACAGCCCCAGCATTTT; CDR3aa: CASSEEGIQPQHF; j_gene: TRBJ1-5; abundance: -; d_gene: -; v_gene: TRBV2
CDR3nt: TGCGCCAGCAGCCAAGTAGCGAGCTACGAGCAGTACTTC; CDR3aa: CASSQVASYEQYF; j_gene: TRBJ2-7; abundance: many; d_gene: -; v_gene: TRBV4-1
CDR3nt: TGTGCCAGCAGCCACTCCCACGAGGACAGGGATGGTCAGCCCCAGCATTTT; CDR3aa: CASSHSHEDRDGQPQHF; j_gene: TRBJ1-5; abundance: -; d_gene: TRBD1; v_gene: TRBV3-1
CDR3nt: TGCGCCAGCAGACCCGGGACCCTCCAAGAGACCCAGTACTTC; CDR3aa: CASRPGTLQETQYF; j_gene: TRBJ2-5; abundance: many; d_gene: -; v_gene: TRBV5-1
CDR3nt: TGTGCCAGCAGTTTAGCCAGGACGGGGAATAACACTGAAGCTTTCTTT; CDR3aa: CASSLARTGNNTEAFF; j_gene: TRBJ1-1; abundance: few; d_gene: -; v_gene: TRBV12-3/TRBV12-4
CDR3nt: TGTGCCTGGGGCGGTGAGCAGTTCTTC; CDR3aa: CAWGGEQFF; j_gene: TRBJ2-1; abundance: many; d_gene: -; v_gene: TRBV27
CDR3nt: TGTGCCATCAGTGACGGATTGAATGGCTACACCTTC; CDR3aa: CAISDGLNGYTF; j_gene: TRBJ1-2; abundance: -; d_gene: -; v_gene: TRBV25-1
CDR3nt: TGTGCCACCAGTGACTCCCGACTGCAGGCTCAGTACTTC; CDR3aa: CATSDSRLQAQYF; j_gene: TRBJ2-7; abundance: few; d_gene: -; v_gene: TRBV24-1
CDR3nt: TGTGCCAGCAGTGGCTGTAGTTACGAGCAGTACTTC; CDR3aa: CASSGCSYEQYF; j_gene: TRBJ2-7; abundance: -; d_gene: -; v_gene: TRBV6-2/TRBV6-3
CDR3nt: TGTGCCACCTCCCAGGATGAAAAACTGTTTTTT; CDR3aa: CATSQDEKLFF; j_gene: TRBJ1-4; abundance: many; d_gene: -; v_gene: TRBV19
CDR3nt: TGCGCCAGCAGCTCTCAAGCGGGCTCCTCCTACAATGAGCAGTTCTTC; CDR3aa: CASSSQAGSSYNEQFF; j_gene: TRBJ2-1; abundance: many; d_gene: -; v_gene: TRBV4-1
CDR3nt: TGTGCCAGCAGCGTACCGACAGCGACCGGGGAGCTGTTTTTT; CDR3aa: CASSVPTATGELFF; j_gene: TRBJ2-2; abundance: -; d_gene: -; v_gene: TRBV7-2
CDR3nt: TGCAGCGTTGTATTATGGTTGGGCCTAGCGAATACCTACAATGAGCAGTTCTTC; CDR3aa: CSVVLWLGLANTYNEQFF; j_gene: TRBJ2-1; abundance: few; d_gene: -; v_gene: TRBV29-1
CDR3nt: TGTGCCAGCAGCCCTTCAGGTGTACAGGGGGCCAACTTC; CDR3aa: CASSPSGVQGANF; j_gene: TRBJ2-5; abundance: -; d_gene: TRBD1; v_gene: TRBV28
CDR3nt: TGTGCCACCAGCGGACAGGGGGCTACCTACGAGCAGTACTTC; CDR3aa: CATSGQGATYEQYF; j_gene: TRBJ2-7; abundance: many; d_gene: TRBD1; v_gene: TRBV24-1
CDR3nt: TGCAGTGCTAGACAGACAGGGAGGGAAAAACTGTTTTTT; CDR3aa: CSARQTGREKLFF; j_gene: TRBJ1-4; abundance: many; d_gene: TRBD1; v_gene: TRBV20-1
CDR3nt: TGTGCCAGCAGAGACTTCGGGGGCGGAAACACCATATATTTT; CDR3aa: CASRDFGGGNTIYF; j_gene: TRBJ1-3; abundance: many; d_gene: -; v_gene: TRBV3-1
CDR3nt: TGTGCCAGCAGTCGGGCAGGGGGCGTTTTCACTGAAGCTTTCTTT; CDR3aa: CASSRAGGVFTEAFF; j_gene: TRBJ1-1; abundance: many; d_gene: TRBD1; v_gene: TRBV2
CDR3nt: TGCGCCAGCAGTCTTAGCGAGGTCTTCACAGATACGCAGTATTTT; CDR3aa: CASSLSEVFTDTQYF; j_gene: TRBJ2-3; abundance: many; d_gene: -; v_gene: TRBV10-1
CDR3nt: TGTGCCAGCAGCTTGGTGCCGGGAAGCTCTGGAAACACCATATATTTT; CDR3aa: CASSLVPGSSGNTIYF; j_gene: TRBJ1-3; abundance: many; d_gene: -; v_gene: TRBV5-6
CDR3nt: TGTGCCAGCAGTTATCGACAGTATAATGAGCAGTTCTTC; CDR3aa: CASSYRQYNEQFF; j_gene: TRBJ2-1; abundance: -; d_gene: -; v_gene: TRBV6-5
CDR3nt: TGTGCCAGCAGTGGGGATGAGCAGTTCTTC; CDR3aa: CASSGDEQFF; j_gene: TRBJ2-1; abundance: -; d_gene: -; v_gene: TRBV6-4
CDR3nt: TGCGCCAGCAGCTTGGACAGGGGGCAAGGGGGCTACACCTTC; CDR3aa: CASSLDRGQGGYTF; j_gene: TRBJ1-2; abundance: few; d_gene: TRBD1; v_gene: TRBV5-1
CDR3nt: TGCGCCAGCAGCTTGTCCCCCCCCTCCAATGAGCAGTTCTTC; CDR3aa: CASSLSPPSNEQFF; j_gene: TRBJ2-1; abundance: many; d_gene: -; v_gene: TRBV5-1
CDR3nt: TGCAGTGCTAGACGGAATAATAACTATGGCTACACCTTC; CDR3aa: CSARRNNNYGYTF; j_gene: TRBJ1-2; abundance: many; d_gene: -; v_gene: TRBV20-1
CDR3nt: TGTGCCAGCAGTTTCCTGGTATCTCTCAATGACCAGTTCTTC; CDR3aa: CASSFLVSLNDQFF; j_gene: TRBJ2-1; abundance: -; d_gene: -; v_gene: TRBV12-3/TRBV12-4
CDR3nt: TGCGCCAGCAGCTTGGCAGGGTCTGCTAACACTGAAGCTTTCTTT; CDR3aa: CASSLAGSANTEAFF; j_gene: TRBJ1-1; abundance: many; d_gene: -; v_gene: TRBV5-1
CDR3nt: TGTGCCAGCAGCCAAGATCGAGGGGCGCGGGACGAGCAGTACTTC; CDR3aa: CASSQDRGARDEQYF; j_gene: TRBJ2-7; abundance: many; d_gene: -; v_gene: TRBV4-2
CDR3nt: TGTGCCAGCACCAAAACTAGCGGGAGCTCCTACGAGCAGTACTTC; CDR3aa: CASTKTSGSSYEQYF; j_gene: TRBJ2-7; abundance: medium-sized; d_gene: TRBD2; v_gene: TRBV6-1
CDR3nt: TGCAGTGCCCCTCGGGGGGCCAACCGAGGGAATGAGCAGTTCTTC; CDR3aa: CSAPRGANRGNEQFF; j_gene: TRBJ2-1; abundance: many; d_gene: -; v_gene: TRBV20-1
CDR3nt: TGTGCCAGCAGTTTAGGGCGCCAGGGGGCGCGAGTTGGCTACACCTTC; CDR3aa: CASSLGRQGARVGYTF; j_gene: TRBJ1-2; abundance: -; d_gene: TRBD1; v_gene: TRBV12-3/TRBV12-4
CDR3nt: TGCGCCAGCAGGGAGACAGCAAACACTGAAGCTTTCTTT; CDR3aa: CASRETANTEAFF; j_gene: TRBJ1-1; abundance: many; d_gene: -; v_gene: TRBV5-1
CDR3nt: TGTGCCAGCAGTCGGAGACGGGAGGGCTACAATGAGCAGTTCTTC; CDR3aa: CASSRRREGYNEQFF; j_gene: TRBJ2-1; abundance: many; d_gene: TRBD2; v_gene: TRBV3-1
CDR3nt: TGTGCCAGCAGTGAATTAACGGGAGGGCAAGAGACCCAGTACTTC; CDR3aa: CASSELTGGQETQYF; j_gene: TRBJ2-5; abundance: -; d_gene: TRBD2; v_gene: TRBV6-1
CDR3nt: TGCAGTGGAAGCAAAGGGGGAAACACTGAAGCTTTCTTT; CDR3aa: CSGSKGGNTEAFF; j_gene: TRBJ1-1; abundance: many; d_gene: -; v_gene: TRBV20-1
CDR3nt: TGTGCCAGCAGTGCCGTGACAGGTAGTGATGGAAGGGACTACGAGCAGTACTTC; CDR3aa: CASSAVTGSDGRDYEQYF; j_gene: TRBJ2-7; abundance: few; d_gene: -; v_gene: TRBV2
CDR3nt: TGCAGTGCTAATCCCAGCACAGATACGCAGTATTTT; CDR3aa: CSANPSTDTQYF; j_gene: TRBJ2-3; abundance: many; d_gene: -; v_gene: TRBV20-1
CDR3nt: TGTGCCAGCAGTCTTCTAGCGGGGGGGCAAGAGACCCAGTACTTC; CDR3aa: CASSLLAGGQETQYF; j_gene: TRBJ2-5; abundance: few; d_gene: TRBD2; v_gene: TRBV6-1
CDR3nt: TGTGCCATCACCGAGGGAGGAAGCTACGAGCAGTACTTC; CDR3aa: CAITEGGSYEQYF; j_gene: TRBJ2-7; abundance: many; d_gene: -; v_gene: TRBV10-3
CDR3nt: TGTGCCAGCAGTAGTCAAGAGGATGAGCAGTTCTTC; CDR3aa: CASSSQEDEQFF; j_gene: TRBJ2-1; abundance: -; d_gene: -; v_gene: TRBV12-3/TRBV12-4
CDR3nt: TGTGCCAGCAGCGTAGGGGGGAGGGCCATGGGGGGGGGGGATACGCAGTATTTT; CDR3aa: CASSVGGRAMGGGDTQYF; j_gene: TRBJ2-3; abundance: few; d_gene: TRBD2; v_gene: TRBV9
CDR3nt: TGTGCCAGCAGTAGACTTGGGACGGCCAACGGCGGCGGCTTCTCTGGAAACACCATATATTTT; CDR3aa: CASSRLGTANGGGFSGNTIYF; j_gene: TRBJ1-3; abundance: -; d_gene: -; v_gene: TRBV6-2/TRBV6-3
CDR3nt: TGTGCCAGCAGTTACTCACGGCGGGGGGGGGGGAATGAGCAGTTCTTC; CDR3aa: CASSYSRRGGGNEQFF; j_gene: TRBJ2-1; abundance: many; d_gene: TRBD2; v_gene: TRBV6-5
CDR3nt: TGTGCCAGCAGCTCAGACGGAACGGAAGAGACCCAGTACTTC; CDR3aa: CASSSDGTEETQYF; j_gene: TRBJ2-5; abundance: few; d_gene: -; v_gene: TRBV6-1
CDR3nt: TGTGCCAGCAGTGAATTGGAAGGGCCGAATGGCTACACCTTC; CDR3aa: CASSELEGPNGYTF; j_gene: TRBJ1-2; abundance: many; d_gene: -; v_gene: TRBV25-1
CDR3nt: TGCGCCAGCAGCCAAGTCGCCGGTTCAACCTACAATGAGCAGTTCTTC; CDR3aa: CASSQVAGSTYNEQFF; j_gene: TRBJ2-1; abundance: many; d_gene: -; v_gene: TRBV4-1